Listed below are T cell receptor beta chains from one sample, sequenced in a study of cytomegalovirus exposure and HLA in healthy donors. The repertoire was sequenced with immunoSEQ multiplex PCR; TCRdb's copy has only in-frame clones and lacks some. The sample contains about 76,000 clones, 79% of which appear only once. Input material: PBMCs. The receptor set was obtained from a man aged 30 to 45 in good health and CMV-seronegative. The CDR3 runs from the conserved cysteine through the conserved F or W. The D gene is left open where the match is weak. Size is omitted from some rows. Given values are once, few, many or a class for expanded clones.

NA	NA	TRBV7-9	TRBJ2-7	CASSADNEQYF	TGTGCCAGCAGCGCAGACAACGAGCAGTACTTC
NA	NA	TRBV6-4	TRBJ2-7	CASSQGPAYEQYF	TGTGCCAGCAGCCAGGGGCCTGCCTACGAGCAGTACTTC
TRBD1	NA	TRBV10-3	TRBJ1-5	CAISDRDRGGYQPQHF	TGTGCCATCAGTGATAGGGACAGGGGAGGGTATCAGCCCCAGCATTTT
TRBD2	NA	TRBV7-2	TRBJ2-5	CASSLGLAGGQETQYF	TGTGCCAGCAGCTTGGGACTAGCGGGGGGGCAAGAGACCCAGTACTTC
TRBD2	once	TRBV9	TRBJ2-2	CASSVLAGLGGGELFF	TGTGCCAGCAGCGTACTAGCGGGTCTTGGTGGCGGGGAGCTGTTTTTT
TRBD2	NA	TRBV5-6	TRBJ2-1	CASSLRRGGYRNEQFF	TGTGCCAGCAGCTTACGGCGGGGGGGCTACCGCAATGAGCAGTTCTTC
NA	NA	TRBV9	TRBJ2-2	CASSPQFTRNTGELFF	TGTGCCAGCAGCCCCCAATTTACACGGAACACCGGGGAGCTGTTTTTT
NA	NA	TRBV10-3	TRBJ2-4	CAISESALAKNIQYF	TGTGCCATCAGTGAGTCGGCCCTAGCCAAAAACATTCAGTACTTC
NA	NA	TRBV19	TRBJ1-2	CASSLTDNYGYTF	TGTGCCAGTAGTCTGACAGACAACTATGGCTACACCTTC
NA	NA	TRBV4-1	TRBJ2-7	CASSQGPTAAEQYF	TGCGCCAGCAGCCAAGGACCCACGGCGGCCGAGCAGTACTTC
NA	NA	TRBV11-2	TRBJ2-1	CASSFRDEQFF	TGTGCCAGCAGCTTCCGGGATGAGCAGTTCTTC
NA	NA	TRBV29-1	TRBJ2-1	CSVVQGSNEQFF	TGCAGCGTTGTTCAGGGGAGCAATGAGCAGTTCTTC
NA	few	TRBV5-1	TRBJ2-5	CASSSGGETQYF	TGCGCCAGCAGCTCTGGAGGGGAGACCCAGTACTTC
NA	NA	TRBV19	TRBJ2-2	CASSMAGDTGELFF	TGTGCCAGTAGTATGGCCGGGGACACCGGGGAGCTGTTTTTT
TRBD2	NA	TRBV4-1	TRBJ2-7	CASSPGVDSGSTYEQYF	TGCGCCAGCAGCCCCGGTGTAGATAGCGGGTCAACCTACGAGCAGTACTTC
TRBD2	few	TRBV7-2	TRBJ2-1	CASSSSGRANEQFF	TGTGCCAGCAGCTCGAGCGGGAGGGCCAATGAGCAGTTCTTC
NA	NA	TRBV6-5	TRBJ2-2	CASRRQGHGELFF	TGTGCCAGCAGAAGGCAGGGCCACGGGGAGCTGTTTTTT
TRBD1	NA	TRBV7-6	TRBJ1-1	CASRSRDRASPPFF	TGTGCCAGCAGATCCCGGGACAGGGCCTCACCCCCTTTCTTT
NA	few	TRBV5-1	TRBJ1-1	CASSLEAQQMNTEAFF	TGCGCCAGCAGCTTGGAAGCACAGCAGATGAACACTGAAGCTTTCTTT
TRBD2	NA	TRBV10-3	TRBJ2-7	CAGGTSGSHEQYF	TGTGCCGGGGGGACTAGCGGGAGCCACGAGCAGTACTTC
NA	NA	TRBV6-1	TRBJ1-5	CASSTPRGKPQHF	TGTGCCAGCAGTACCCCACGGGGAAAGCCCCAGCATTTT
TRBD1	NA	TRBV19	TRBJ2-7	CASSITDRGFGQYF	TGTGCCAGTAGTATCACCGACAGGGGATTCGGGCAGTACTTC
NA	few	TRBV15	TRBJ2-2	CATSTRVTGELFF	TGTGCCACCAGCACTCGGGTAACCGGGGAGCTGTTTTTT
NA	NA	TRBV30	TRBJ1-4	CAWSVGDTKAGKLFF	TGTGCCTGGAGTGTAGGGGACACCAAGGCCGGAAAACTGTTTTTT
TRBD2	NA	TRBV7-6	TRBJ2-3	CASSLAPGGPPDTQYF	TGTGCCAGCAGCTTAGCTCCGGGAGGGCCCCCAGATACGCAGTATTTT
NA	NA	TRBV5-4	TRBJ2-5	CASSLSISEEETQYF	TGTGCCAGCAGCTTGAGTATCTCTGAGGAAGAGACCCAGTACTTC
TRBD1	NA	TRBV7-8	TRBJ2-7	CASSDRGKYEQYF	TGTGCCAGCAGTGACAGGGGGAAGTACGAGCAGTACTTC
NA	NA	TRBV29-1	TRBJ2-7	CSVEVRGSSYEQYF	TGCAGCGTTGAAGTTAGGGGCAGTTCCTACGAGCAGTACTTC
NA	few	TRBV9	TRBJ2-2	CASSGRDRGNTGELFF	TGTGCCAGCAGCGGTCGGGATCGCGGGAACACCGGGGAGCTGTTTTTT
NA	NA	TRBV27	TRBJ2-1	CASSATHPGAGQFYNEQFF	TGTGCCAGCAGTGCCACTCATCCAGGCGCTGGACAGTTCTACAATGAGCAGTTCTTC
NA	NA	TRBV28	TRBJ1-3	CASGTGHVSGNTIYF	TGTGCCAGCGGAACAGGGCACGTCTCTGGAAACACCATATATTTT